The rows below give T cell receptor beta chains drawn from one sample of a study of cytomegalovirus exposure and HLA in healthy donors. Libraries were prepared by immunoSEQ multiplex PCR; TCRdb keeps only in-frame clonotypes and omits some of them. The sample contains 70,000 to 90,000 clones, about 70% of which appear only once. The specimen sequenced was PBMCs. These receptors all come from a male donor in good health and CMV-seropositive. CDR3s include the opening cysteine and the closing phenylalanine or tryptophan. The D gene is left open where the match is weak. Part of the rows lack a size; the others show once, few, many or a class for expanded clones.

TRBJ2-1 | TRBD1 | few | TRBV28 | TGTGCCAGCAGTTCGGGGACAGTGGCCTACAATGAGCAGTTCTTC | CASSSGTVAYNEQFF
TRBJ1-4 | NA | NA | TRBV5-5 | TGTGCCAGCAGCTGGTCGGGGGCTAATGAAAAACTGTTTTTT | CASSWSGANEKLFF
TRBJ2-1 | NA | NA | TRBV4-1 | TGCGCCAGCAGCCCACGCCCTTCTACAGGGAGAAGCGATGAGCAGTTCTTC | CASSPRPSTGRSDEQFF
TRBJ2-2 | NA | NA | TRBV7-2 | TGTGCCAGCAGCCCAACCAGGCCGTTCACCGGGGAGCTGTTTTTT | CASSPTRPFTGELFF
TRBJ1-5 | TRBD1 | NA | TRBV5-1 | TGCGCCAGCAGCGAACAGGGGGCTTTCGGTCAGCCCCAGCATTTT | CASSEQGAFGQPQHF
TRBJ1-6 | NA | NA | TRBV23-1 | TGCGCCAGCAGTCAACTCCCCAGGGCTCAATCACCCCTCCACTTT | CASSQLPRAQSPLHF
TRBJ2-7 | TRBD1 | once | TRBV5-1 | TGCGCCAGCAGCTCGGGCCTTCCAGGGGGTCCGAACGAGCAGTACTTC | CASSSGLPGGPNEQYF
TRBJ2-1 | TRBD1 | NA | TRBV7-9 | TGTGCCAGCAGCTTGGCCGGGACAGTCGATGAGCAGTTCTTC | CASSLAGTVDEQFF
TRBJ1-2 | NA | NA | TRBV28 | TGTGCCAGCCAGAACTATGGCTACACCTTC | CASQNYGYTF
TRBJ1-2 | NA | NA | TRBV18 | TGTGCCAGCTCACCACAGGGGATTCGGGGCTACACCTTC | CASSPQGIRGYTF
TRBJ2-3 | NA | once | TRBV19 | TGTGCCAGTAGTATAGTTGGTGGCCGCACAGATACGCAGTATTTT | CASSIVGGRTDTQYF
TRBJ1-1 | NA | few | TRBV5-1 | TGCGCCAGCAGCTTGAACACGAACACTGAAGCTTTCTTT | CASSLNTNTEAFF
TRBJ2-6 | NA | NA | TRBV5-1 | TGCGCCAGCAGCTTGTACCTAGGGGCCAACGTCCTGACTTTC | CASSLYLGANVLTF
TRBJ1-2 | TRBD1 | NA | TRBV5-1 | TGCGCCAGCAGCTTGGCAGGGGGCGAGTCTTATGGCTACACCTTC | CASSLAGGESYGYTF
TRBJ2-2 | TRBD2 | NA | TRBV28 | TGTGCCAGCAGTCTCGGGCTGGCGGGGGGGCGGGCCGGGGAGCTGTTTTTT | CASSLGLAGGRAGELFF
TRBJ1-1 | TRBD1 | NA | TRBV19 | TGTGCCAGTAGGACAGGGGGGGTCACTGAAGCTTTCTTT | CASRTGGVTEAFF
TRBJ1-2 | TRBD1 | NA | TRBV7-9 | TGTTCCAGCAGCGCTAGGGGACAGGGGTCCACGGTGTACGGCTACACCTTC | CSSSARGQGSTVYGYTF
TRBJ1-2 | NA | NA | TRBV5-6 | TGTGCCAGCAGCTTGGGGCAGACATCTAACTATGGCTACACCTTC | CASSLGQTSNYGYTF
TRBJ1-1 | TRBD1 | NA | TRBV7-9 | TGTGCCAGCAGCAAGACAGGGATAGCTTTCTTT | CASSKTGIAFF
TRBJ1-5 | NA | NA | TRBV7-9 | TGTGCCAGCAGCTTAGTCGGGGGAGGACAGCCCCAGCATTTT | CASSLVGGGQPQHF
TRBJ1-1 | NA | NA | TRBV19 | TGTGCCAGTAGTACCCGGGAGGGGAGTTCTGAAGCTTTCTTT | CASSTREGSSEAFF
TRBJ1-5 | NA | NA | TRBV15 | TGTGCCACCAGCCCCTCCGGTTCAAAATCGCGGCATTTT | CATSPSGSKSRHF
TRBJ2-3 | TRBD1 | NA | TRBV7-3 | TGTGCCAGCCGCAGGACAGGGGTAGCAGATACGCAGTATTTT | CASRRTGVADTQYF
TRBJ2-1 | NA | NA | TRBV7-2 | TGTGCCAGCAGCTTTCTCAATGAGCAGTTCTTC | CASSFLNEQFF
TRBJ2-1 | TRBD2 | NA | TRBV4-2 | TGTGCCAGCAGCCAAGATAGGAATAGCGGGGGGATCTCCTACAATGAGCAGTTCTTC | CASSQDRNSGGISYNEQFF
TRBJ1-1 | TRBD1 | NA | TRBV18 | TGTGCCAGCTCACCCGGACAGGGGGCCCGGATGAACACTGAAGCTTTCTTT | CASSPGQGARMNTEAFF
TRBJ2-7 | TRBD1 | NA | TRBV6-4 | TGTGCCAGCAGAGTGGACAGGCATTCCTACGAGCAGTACTTC | CASRVDRHSYEQYF
TRBJ1-4 | TRBD1 | NA | TRBV28 | TGTGCCAGCACCCCGACAGGGGCTGGGAAAAAACTGTTTTTT | CASTPTGAGKKLFF
TRBJ2-3 | TRBD2 | NA | TRBV6-1 | TGTGCCAGCACCTATAGCGGGGGCACAGATACGCAGTATTTT | CASTYSGGTDTQYF
TRBJ2-1 | NA | NA | TRBV5-1 | TGCGCCAGCAGCATAAACAATGAGCAGTTCTTC | CASSINNEQFF
TRBJ2-5 | TRBD2 | NA | TRBV4-2 | TGTGCCAGCAGCCAAGACCCGGTGGTAGCGGGGGGGATGTCTCGTGAGACCCAGTACTTC | CASSQDPVVAGGMSRETQYF
TRBJ2-7 | NA | NA | TRBV18 | TGTGCCAGCTCACCAGAGAGGGGGTACGAGCAGTACTTC | CASSPERGYEQYF
TRBJ2-5 | NA | NA | TRBV5-6 | TGTGCCAGCAGGAAATCAGGGGAAGAGACCCAGTACTTC | CASRKSGEETQYF
TRBJ2-3 | TRBD2 | NA | TRBV9 | TGTGCCAGCAGCGTAGTTGCTAGCGGGGGGCGAAATACGCAGTATTTT | CASSVVASGGRNTQYF
TRBJ1-6 | NA | NA | TRBV18 | TGTGCCAGCTCACCTGATGAGGGTAACTCCCTCCACTTT | CASSPDEGNSLHF
TRBJ2-7 | TRBD1 | NA | TRBV7-3 | TGTGCCAGCACCGAAGGGACAGGGGGTCCCTACAAGCAGTACTTC | CASTEGTGGPYKQYF
TRBJ2-5 | NA | NA | TRBV11-3 | TGTGCCAGCAGCCCGGACTCCCAAGAGACCCAGTACTTC | CASSPDSQETQYF
TRBJ2-3 | NA | once | TRBV5-3 | TGTGCCAGAAGCCCAACAGTGAGCACAGATACGCAGTATTTT | CARSPTVSTDTQYF
TRBJ2-1 | NA | few | TRBV6-4 | TGTGCCAGCAGTCCCCAGGTCACCAATGAGCAGTTCTTC | CASSPQVTNEQFF
TRBJ2-1 | NA | NA | TRBV2 | TGTGCCAGCAAGGAGTACAATGAGCAGTTCTTC | CASKEYNEQFF
TRBJ2-4 | TRBD2 | NA | TRBV7-9 | TGTGCCAGCAGCCCGGGGGGGTACGTTGCCAAAAACATTCAGTACTTC | CASSPGGYVAKNIQYF
TRBJ1-6 | TRBD1 | NA | TRBV15 | TGTGCCACCAGCACAGGACGTCATACAGGGACAGGGGATTCACCCCTCCACTTT | CATSTGRHTGTGDSPLHF
TRBJ2-1 | TRBD2 | NA | TRBV23-1 | TGCGCCAGCAGTCAAACTTCTAGCGGGAGGGGATACAATGAGCAGTTCTTC | CASSQTSSGRGYNEQFF
TRBJ2-5 | NA | NA | TRBV4-1 | TGCGCCAGCAGCCAAGAACAGAGGGCCCAAGAGACCCAGTACTTC | CASSQEQRAQETQYF
TRBJ2-3 | NA | NA | TRBV5-1 | TGCGCCAGCAGCTTGTTCGGGGAGCAGGCGCAGTATTTT | CASSLFGEQAQYF
TRBJ1-2 | NA | NA | TRBV4-2 | TGTGCCAGCAGCCAAATGGGACTCGGCGTCGGCTACACCTTC | CASSQMGLGVGYTF
TRBJ2-5 | NA | NA | TRBV5-4 | TGTGCCAGCAGCCTGGACTCACGAGAGACCCAGTACTTC | CASSLDSRETQYF
TRBJ2-2 | TRBD2 | NA | TRBV7-9 | TGTTCCAGCAGCTTACCCGGACGACTAGCGGGAGACACCGGGGAGCTGTTTTTT | CSSSLPGRLAGDTGELFF